This T cell receptor (beta chain) was found in a study of T cell responses to AZD1222 COVID-19 vaccine (TCRdb year 2021). Study-wide context: AZD1222 recipients with second doses at about 4 weeks or about 12 weeks were pooled, because spike-specific TCR depth and breadth did not differ between schedules. A total of 240 or so trial participants underwent TCR sequencing, of whom under 220 had received two doses of AZD1222 and around 25 had received two doses of the MenACWY control vaccine. Enrollment into the trials was organized by age into subgroups of 18-55, 56-69 and 70-plus years, and those subgroups contained about 150, 27 and 61 TCR-sequenced participants, respectively. Study-wide conclusions, independent of this receptor: Participants were mostly white British, with more females than males. The authors suggested clonal diversity may have been underestimated. Reportedly, close to half of the unique spike-specific TCRs recognized epitopes lying outside the regions that are mutated in the B.1.351 and B.1.1.7 variants. Because no day 14 peak-response samples were available, repertoires were characterized only after the peak T cell response. In the small 56-69-year group, the increase in depth fell short of significance, most likely because of low power. Spike-specific TCR breadth and depth rose significantly after two AZD1222 doses compared with day 0 and with MenACWY recipients. Vaccine-associated CD4 TCRs spanned the whole spike protein, with dominant responses in regions 160-218 and 743-854. Conclusions about previously exposed vaccinees are limited because only six or seven AZD1222 recipients were SARS-CoV-2 seropositive at baseline.

The time point label here, explained by the study, means: baseline before first vaccination. Vaccinee samples came from UK trials COV001 and COV002, including a single-blind randomized controlled phase 2/3 trial of AZD1222 (ChAdOx1 nCoV-19) in healthy adults. Trial participant PBMC samples were collected at day 0 and day 28 after the second dose for TCRbeta chain sequencing. Worth noting for this clone: It lacks a known antigen. No much larger clone is present one base from it, and per-base qualities are unavailable. The sample carries other DNA sequences with the same CDR3.

The CDR3 regions of human TCRbeta chains were subjected to immunosequencing. Regarding the original processing steps: TCRs in the repertoires were matched against a reference library of SARS-CoV-2-specific TCRs that had been generated with the MIRA antigen-specificity platform. Breadth was defined as the fraction of unique TCRs that were SARS-CoV-2-associated. Depth was defined as the fraction of total T cells that were SARS-CoV-2-associated. Using the MIRA data, each spike-specific TCR was assigned both to the spike region to which the TCR was reactive and to a CD4 or CD8 class. Log10-transformed breadth and depth values were compared by one-way ANOVA with Sidak's multiple comparisons tests. As stored in TCRdb, this immuneACCESS dataset retains in-frame rearrangements with V and J assigned. A fraction of the clones does not appear; measured against another copy, unresolved V genes explain less than half of the discrepancy, and the remainder lacks a known reason. D and trimming were read from the DNA, whereas the V and J calls and clone size are those reported in that table. The sample records about 120,000 clones, around 92% of which are singletons. 13% to 15% of the sample is taken by the ten largest.

CDR1 and CDR2, looked up from the germline V gene, are MNHNS and SASEGT. Deletion took 0 bases off V and 5 bases off J, with a span of 7 bases between the germline ends. From the cysteine up to the phenylalanine, the CDR3 has a length of 13 residues. Just the 39-base CDR3 DNA is kept, in frame starting at base 1. The source is an adult in good health. The sequence joins TRBV6-1 to TRBJ1-2; the D gene cannot be named for sure. Sequenced material: peripheral blood, taken on day 0 of AZD1222 vaccination. This receptor has the CDR3 CASSEAVGYGYTF. The DNA sequence follows: TGTGCCAGCAGTGAAGCCGTTGGATATGGCTACACCTTC.